The 17 T cell receptor beta chains presented below share a single source sample, sequenced in a study of blood T cells in healthy people across ages. A second PCR, run for roughly 7 to 12 cycles, used a sample-barcoded 5' primer plus a J-beta primer mix. Each CDR3 protein is one row after TCRdb ran MiXCR on the 5' RACE reads. The data show roughly 1.9 million distinct CDR3 sequences, with about 39% seen just once and 20% to 25% held by the top ten. Sequenced material: blood. The receptors here all came from a human donor in good health.

V and J are TRBV10-3 and TRBJ1-1; D remains unclear. Germline V gene lookup returns CDR1 ENHRY and CDR2 SYGVKD. CDR3 length: 14 amino acids. Trimming left V 3 bases short and J 1 base short, with 9 bases between. Written as DNA, the CDR3 is TGTGCCATCAGTGACTTCGGACGGAACACTGAAGCTTTCTTT. Residues: CAISDFGRNTEAFF.

The genes are TRBV7-3 and TRBJ2-5; 7 nucleotides line up with TRBD2. The J call is doubtful: the DNA matches TRBJ2-7 better. This CDR3 comprises 14 residues. Germline-derived CDR1 and CDR2 are SGHTA and FQGTGA. The CDR3 region has the DNA TGTGCCAGCAGCTTGATCCCTAGCGGAGGCGAGCAGTACTTC. It codes for CASSLIPSGGEQYF.

This chain joins TRBV14 and TRBJ2-5; D is ambiguous. The end of the DNA is better explained by TRBJ2-7, so the J call may be wrong. This CDR3 has 14 residues. The V gene's germline CDR1 is SGHDN and CDR2 FVKESK. DNA for the CDR3: TGTGCCAGCAGCCAGTTTGGGCCTTCTTACGAGCAGTACTTC. Residues: CASSQFGPSYEQYF.

This clonotype was seen only a few times. The chain uses TRBV7-6 and TRBJ2-1, with D possibly being TRBD1 (6 bases). Germline V gene lookup returns CDR1 SGHVS and CDR2 FNYEAQ. The ends were cut back, 5 bases at V and 5 bases at J, with 19 bases in the middle. The CDR3 length is 16 residues. The CDR3 region has the DNA TGTGCCAGCAGCCCAAACCCCGGGACACTAAACAATGAGCAGTTCTTC. Residues: CASSPNPGTLNNEQFF. The full variable domain, with the rest looked up from reference TRBV7-6 and TRBJ2-1, is GAGVSQSPRYKVTKRGQDVALRCDPISGHVSLYWYRQALGQGPEFLTYFNYEAQQDKSGLPNDRFSAERPEGSISTLTIQRTEQRDSAMYRCASSPNPGTLNNEQFFGPGTRLTVL.

This clonotype has a handful of counts. The chain links TRBV20-1 to TRBJ2-5; no definite D call. Germline values: CDR1 DFQATT, CDR2 SNEGSKA (reference sequence). The V end was cut by 3 bases, the J end by 4 bases, with 9 bases between. This CDR3 comprises 12 residues. CDR3 DNA sequence: TGCAGTGCTAGTCCTATCGGAGAGACCCAGTACTTC. Amino acids: CSASPIGETQYF.

CDR3 protein: CASSLGLAGGIRDQYF. DNA of the CDR3: TGTGCCAGCAGCCTGGGACTAGCGGGGGGTATTAGAGACCAGTACTTC. V and J are TRBV7-3 and TRBJ2-5; 15 bases agree with TRBD2. Germline lookup yields CDR1 SGHTA and CDR2 FQGTGA. The CDR3 extends over 16 amino acids. V lost 5 bases to trimming and J lost 10 bases; unmatched junction nucleotides: 11.

As DNA, the CDR3 is TGTGCCATCCAGGGGACCTATGGCTACACCTTC. Protein sequence: CAIQGTYGYTF. This chain links TRBV10-3 with TRBJ1-2; maybe TRBD1 (6 bases). Germline V gives CDR1 ENHRY, CDR2 SYGVKD. CDR3 size: 11 residues. The V end was cut by 8 bases, the J end by 4 bases, with 8 bases between.

The chain uses TRBV4-3 and TRBJ1-2; 8 bases match TRBD1. This CDR3 contains 19 residues. The junction had 12 bases not matched to a gene; V was cut back by 0 bases and J by 0 bases. Germline CDR1 LGHNA, CDR2 YSLEER. Here the CDR3 DNA reads TGCGCCAGCAGCCAAGAGTCTATACGACAGGGGATAGCTAACTATGGCTACACCTTC. Residues: CASSQESIRQGIANYGYTF.

The rearrangement joins TRBV20-1 to TRBJ2-3; D possibly corresponds to TRBD2 (6 bases). The germline V gene encodes CDR1 DFQATT and CDR2 SNEGSKA (reference sequence). The CDR3 has 13 residues. V lost 5 bases and J lost 2, with 11 bases in between. For the CDR3, the DNA is TGCAGTGCTGGCCGGACTATCACAGATACGCAGTATTTT. Its translation is CSAGRTITDTQYF.

V and J are TRBV11-2 and TRBJ1-6; 7 nucleotides align to TRBD1. Germline V gives CDR1 SGHAT, CDR2 FQNNGV. Trimming took 6 bases from V and 9 from J; bases not matched to a gene: 11. The CDR3 is made up of 15 amino acids. The DNA of the CDR3 is TGTGCCAGCAGGCAGGGCAGGGGGTTCGGTTCACCCCTCCACTTT. This translates into CASRQGRGFGSPLHF.

This chain joins TRBV2 and TRBJ1-1, with D maybe TRBD1 (5 bases). CDR3 length equals 15 residues. Germline-derived CDR1 and CDR2 are SNHLY and FYNNEI. V lost 5 bases and J lost 2, with 15 bases in between. The CDR3 region has the DNA TGTGCCAGCAGTCCAATTGACAGATTAAACACTGAAGCTTTCTTT. Its protein product is CASSPIDRLNTEAFF.

The chain couples TRBV29-1 to TRBJ1-2, with TRBD1 identical over 8 bases. CDR1 and CDR2 (germline): SQVTM, ANQGSEA. The CDR3 runs to 13 residues. The V and J ends lost 4 bases and 8 bases, in that order; junction bases with no gene match: 9. This chain's CDR3 is CSVGGQGAWGYTF. CDR3 DNA: TGCAGCGTTGGAGGGCAGGGGGCATGGGGCTACACCTTC.

The table lists this clonotype with a few counts. The V call is TRBV10-3, the J call TRBJ2-6; D not resolved. V was shortened by 5 bases and J by 1 base, with 9 bases between the two germline ends. Per germline, CDR1 ENHRY and CDR2 SYGVKD. The CDR3 extends over 15 amino acids. CDR3 in DNA: TGTGCCATCAGTTATGGCAGGTCTGGGGCCAACGTCCTGACTTTC. It codes for CAISYGRSGANVLTF.

This chain uses TRBV20-1 with TRBJ2-1; no clear D gene. This CDR3 spans 13 amino acids. V lost 1 base and J 12 bases, leaving 16 bases between the germline ends. Germline V gene lookup returns CDR1 DFQATT and CDR2 SNEGSKA (reference sequence). In DNA, the CDR3 is TGCAGTGCTAGAGGACTGACGAATTCTGGGCAGTTCTTC. Protein sequence: CSARGLTNSGQFF.

The rearrangement joins TRBV7-2 to TRBJ2-7; D might be TRBD1 (6 bases). CDR1 SGHTA and CDR2 FQGNSA come from the germline V gene. The V and J ends lost 4 bases and 3 bases respectively, with 16 bases between them. The CDR3 length is 15 residues. The CDR3 region is CASSSKTGHNYEQYF. DNA of the CDR3: TGTGCCAGCAGCTCTAAAACGGGACACAACTACGAGCAGTACTTC. Complete variable domain (other parts from reference TRBV7-2 and TRBJ2-7): GAGVSQSPSNKVTEKGKDVELRCDPISGHTALYWYRQSLGQGLEFLIYFQGNSAPDKSGLPSDRFSAERTGGSVSTLTIQRTQQEDSAVYLCASSSKTGHNYEQYFGPGTRLTVT.

The chain employs TRBV20-1 and TRBJ1-2, with D unresolved. V gave up 4 bases and J gave up 4 bases, with 13 bases separating them. Germline CDR1 and CDR2: DFQATT and SNEGSKA (reference sequence). This CDR3 is 13 amino acids long. The CDR3 DNA follows: TGCAGTGCTAAAGTTCCGGGTATCTATGGCTACACCTTC. This sequence encodes CSAKVPGIYGYTF.

This clonotype was seen ten or more times. The chain combines TRBV28 with TRBJ2-5, with TRBD2 matching over 7 bases. The CDR3 is 15 amino acids. V lost 2 bases and J lost 1; bases outside the gene matches: 4. The germline V gene has CDR1 MDHEN and CDR2 SYDVKM. The CDR3 coding sequence is TGTGCCAGCAGTTTAGCAACGGGGGGCCAAGAGACCCAGTACTTC. Encoded protein: CASSLATGGQETQYF.